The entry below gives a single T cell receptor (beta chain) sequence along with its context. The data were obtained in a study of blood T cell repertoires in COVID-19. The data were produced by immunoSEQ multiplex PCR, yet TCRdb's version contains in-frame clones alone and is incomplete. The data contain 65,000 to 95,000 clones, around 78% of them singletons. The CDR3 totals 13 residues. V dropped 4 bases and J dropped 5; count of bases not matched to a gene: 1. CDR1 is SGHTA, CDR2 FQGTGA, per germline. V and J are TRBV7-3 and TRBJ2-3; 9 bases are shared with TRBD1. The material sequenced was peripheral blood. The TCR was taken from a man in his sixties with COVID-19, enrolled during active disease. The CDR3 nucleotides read TGTGCCAGCAGCTCGGACAGGGGAGATACGCAGTATTTT. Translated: CASSSDRGDTQYF.